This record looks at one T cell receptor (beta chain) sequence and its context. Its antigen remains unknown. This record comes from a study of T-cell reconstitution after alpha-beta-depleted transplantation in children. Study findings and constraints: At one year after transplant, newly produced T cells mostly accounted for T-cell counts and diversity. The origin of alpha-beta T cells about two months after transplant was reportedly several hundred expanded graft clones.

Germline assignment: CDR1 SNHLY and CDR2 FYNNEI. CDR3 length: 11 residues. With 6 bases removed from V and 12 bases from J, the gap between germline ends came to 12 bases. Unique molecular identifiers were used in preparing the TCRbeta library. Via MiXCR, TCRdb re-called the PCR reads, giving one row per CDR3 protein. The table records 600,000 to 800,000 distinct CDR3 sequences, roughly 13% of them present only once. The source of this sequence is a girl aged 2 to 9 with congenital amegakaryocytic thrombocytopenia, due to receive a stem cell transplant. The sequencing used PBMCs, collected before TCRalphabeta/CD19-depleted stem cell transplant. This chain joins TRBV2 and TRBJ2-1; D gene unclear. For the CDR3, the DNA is TGTGCCAGCAGCTACCTATCATGGCAGTTCTTC. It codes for CASSYLSWQFF.